The 3 T cell receptor beta chains reported below all come from one sample, sequenced in a study of early T cells in non-severe SARS-CoV-2 infection. A single record per CDR3 protein comes from TCRdb applying MiXCR to the 5' RACE reads. The sample records 64,000 or so distinct CDR3 sequences, roughly 12% being singletons. Sequenced material: whole blood, taken at baseline. The receptors shown here come from an adult who was a healthcare worker with PCR-confirmed SARS-CoV-2 infection or an uninfected control (not recorded which).

This clonotype was counted ten times or more. The chain recombines TRBV20-1 with TRBJ2-3, with 9 bases fitting TRBD2. Germline V lookup: CDR1 DFQATT, CDR2 SNEGSKA (reference sequence). CDR3 length: 13 residues. Trimming removed 7 bases from V and 4 bases from J; junction bases left unmatched: 6. The CDR3 region is CSEIASGADTQYF. The CDR3 region has the DNA TGCAGTGAAATAGCTAGCGGGGCAGATACGCAGTATTTT.

This clonotype was counted a few times. The V call is TRBV6-2 or TRBV6-3, the J call TRBJ1-2; 7 bases match TRBD1. Trimming removed 5 bases from V and 2 bases from J; junction bases left unmatched: 5. Germline assignment: CDR1 MNHEY and CDR2 SVGEGT. The CDR3 is 14 residues long. CDR3: CASSALQGNYGYTF. The DNA of the CDR3 is TGTGCCAGCAGTGCTTTACAGGGGAACTATGGCTACACCTTC.

In its sample, this clonotype was seen a few times. The chain recombines TRBV6-6 with TRBJ1-2; D remains ambiguous. The CDR3 is 13 amino acids. V was trimmed by 5 bases and J by 0 bases, leaving 7 bases between them. Germline V CDR1 and CDR2: MNHNY, SVGAGI (reference sequence). The CDR3 DNA is TGTGCCAGCAGTGCTACAGCTAACTATGGCTACACCTTC. It encodes CASSATANYGYTF.